Listed below are T cell receptor beta chains from one sample, sequenced in a study of control samples from healthy donors and cancer patients. The assay was immunoSEQ multiplex PCR, and TCRdb's table has in-frame clones only and misses some. The sample lists 90,000 to 140,000 clones; under 90% were seen once. The sample consisted of blood. Receptors originate from a woman aged 45-65 years in good health. Each CDR3 is given with its conserved first and last residue. The D gene is left open where the match is weak. Clone size is given for some rows only: seen once, a few or many times, or a class if the clone is expanded.

-	-	TRBJ1-5	TRBV5-4	CASSSGGRDQPQHF	TGTGCCAGCAGCTCGGGGGGGCGGGATCAGCCCCAGCATTTT
-	-	TRBJ1-3	TRBV9	CASSPTQNTIYF	TGTGCCAGCAGCCCCACCCAGAACACCATATATTTT
-	-	TRBJ1-2	TRBV5-6	CASSSSGRGGYTF	TGTGCCAGCAGCTCTTCAGGTCGTGGTGGCTACACCTTC
-	-	TRBJ2-7	TRBV19	CASSITAYSSYEQYF	TGTGCCAGTAGTATAACAGCCTACAGCTCCTACGAGCAGTACTTC
-	-	TRBJ2-2	TRBV25-1	CASSPPTAQNTGELFF	TGTGCCAGCAGTCCTCCGACAGCCCAGAACACCGGGGAGCTGTTTTTT
-	TRBD1	TRBJ1-4	TRBV19	CASSIGDRGSNEKLFF	TGTGCCAGTAGTATTGGGGACAGGGGATCTAATGAAAAACTGTTTTTT
-	-	TRBJ1-1	TRBV6-6	CASSYSNGADTEAFF	TGTGCCAGCAGTTACTCGAACGGGGCCGACACTGAAGCTTTCTTT
-	TRBD1	TRBJ1-1	TRBV19	CASSIVQTGAAEAFF	TGTGCCAGTAGTATAGTACAGACAGGGGCTGCTGAAGCTTTCTTT
-	TRBD2	TRBJ2-3	TRBV19	CASRRLAGGTDTQYF	TGTGCCAGTAGAAGACTAGCGGGGGGCACAGATACGCAGTATTTT
-	TRBD1	TRBJ1-2	TRBV5-6	CASSPQGEKYGYTF	TGTGCCAGCAGCCCTCAGGGGGAGAAATATGGCTACACCTTC
-	-	TRBJ1-6	TRBV28	CASIGAGTLKSPLHF	TGTGCCAGCATCGGGGCAGGGACCCTGAAATCACCCCTCCACTTT
-	TRBD1	TRBJ1-5	TRBV5-4	CASSLGQGSNQPQHF	TGTGCCAGCAGCTTGGGACAGGGGAGCAATCAGCCCCAGCATTTT
-	-	TRBJ2-7	TRBV4-2	CASSPTERPYEQYF	TGTGCCAGCAGCCCTACGGAAAGGCCCTACGAGCAGTACTTC
-	-	TRBJ2-7	TRBV11-2	CASTLGATQGGEQYF	TGTGCCAGCACGTTAGGCGCCACACAGGGAGGCGAGCAGTACTTC
few	-	TRBJ2-1	TRBV4-1	CASSLGGRGPLGDEQFF	TGCGCCAGCAGCCTAGGCGGTAGGGGACCCCTAGGGGATGAGCAGTTCTTC
-	-	TRBJ1-4	TRBV7-9	CASSLVGLNEKLFF	TGTGCCAGCAGCTTAGTTGGCCTTAATGAAAAACTGTTTTTT
-	-	TRBJ2-7	TRBV28	CASRITAYEQYF	TGTGCCAGCAGAATCACAGCCTACGAGCAGTACTTC
once	-	TRBJ2-3	TRBV7-9	CASSLIGTDTQYF	TGTGCCAGCAGCCTTATCGGGACAGATACGCAGTATTTT
-	TRBD1	TRBJ2-7	TRBV6-5	CASGPGQGFLEQYF	TGTGCCAGCGGCCCGGGACAGGGGTTCCTCGAGCAGTACTTC
-	TRBD1	TRBJ1-1	TRBV12-5	CASGFTGGTEAFF	TGTGCTAGTGGTTTTACAGGGGGGACTGAAGCTTTCTTT
-	-	TRBJ1-3	TRBV9	CASSVEPQSSGNTIYF	TGTGCCAGCAGCGTAGAGCCCCAGAGCTCTGGAAACACCATATATTTT
-	-	TRBJ2-7	TRBV19	CASSIGYEQYF	TGTGCCAGTAGTATTGGCTACGAGCAGTACTTC
-	-	TRBJ1-1	TRBV7-2	CASSQDRGPRTEAFF	TGTGCCAGCAGCCAAGACCGGGGGCCGAGGACTGAAGCTTTCTTT
once	TRBD1	TRBJ1-2	TRBV7-2	CASSSRDRGHGGYTF	TGTGCCAGCAGCTCCCGGGACAGGGGGCACGGTGGCTACACCTTC
-	TRBD1	TRBJ1-2	TRBV28	CASMGTVYGYTF	TGTGCCAGCATGGGGACAGTATATGGCTACACCTTC
-	TRBD1	TRBJ2-7	TRBV6-5	CASTRDRGISYEQYF	TGTGCCAGCACCAGGGACAGAGGGATCTCCTACGAGCAGTACTTC
-	-	TRBJ2-3	TRBV19	CASRKRQGPDTQYF	TGTGCCAGTAGAAAACGGCAGGGCCCCGATACGCAGTATTTT
once	-	TRBJ2-1	TRBV3-1/TRBV3-2	CASSQGKSPYNEQFF	TGTGCCAGCAGCCAAGGAAAATCACCTTACAATGAGCAGTTCTTC
-	TRBD2	TRBJ2-2	TRBV11-2	CASSLRRGLAGSTGELFF	TGTGCCAGCAGCTTAAGGAGGGGGCTAGCGGGGAGCACCGGGGAGCTGTTTTTT
few	-	TRBJ2-7	TRBV2	CASSKTGEQGRFSEQYF	TGTGCCAGCAGCAAAACGGGGGAACAGGGGAGATTCTCCGAGCAGTACTTC
-	-	TRBJ2-3	TRBV28	CASEKKGPDTQYF	TGTGCCAGCGAAAAAAAGGGGCCGGATACGCAGTATTTT
-	TRBD1	TRBJ2-5	TRBV19	CASSMDRGRETQYF	TGTGCCAGTAGTATGGACAGGGGGCGAGAGACCCAGTACTTC
-	-	TRBJ1-4	TRBV4-3	CASSQGVEENEKLFF	TGCGCCAGCAGCCAAGGGGTGGAGGAGAATGAAAAACTGTTTTTT
once	TRBD1	TRBJ2-2	TRBV28	CASSLDRGDTGELFF	TGTGCCAGCAGTTTGGACAGGGGGGACACCGGGGAGCTGTTTTTT
-	-	TRBJ2-3	TRBV7-2	CASSLETATDTQYF	TGTGCCAGCAGCTTAGAGACAGCCACAGATACGCAGTATTTT
-	TRBD2	TRBJ2-5	TRBV18	CASSLESGGSETQYF	TGTGCCAGCTCATTGGAATCGGGGGGAAGTGAGACCCAGTACTTC
-	TRBD1	TRBJ1-2	TRBV28	CASSSIPSGQINYGYTF	TGTGCCAGCAGTTCCATTCCCTCGGGACAGATTAACTATGGCTACACCTTC
-	-	TRBJ1-2	TRBV6-6	CASSVDVANYGYTF	TGTGCCAGCAGTGTTGACGTAGCTAACTATGGCTACACCTTC
-	-	TRBJ2-5	TRBV12-3/TRBV12-4	CASSTLEETQYF	TGTGCCAGCAGCACCCTAGAAGAGACCCAGTACTTC
-	TRBD1	TRBJ1-5	TRBV24-1	CATSDFWVGQGEDQPQHF	TGTGCCACCAGTGATTTTTGGGTCGGACAGGGAGAGGATCAGCCCCAGCATTTT
-	-	TRBJ2-2	TRBV5-4	CASSGRTQTNTGELFF	TGTGCCAGCAGCGGCAGGACGCAGACTAACACCGGGGAGCTGTTTTTT
-	TRBD1	TRBJ1-2	TRBV29-1	CSVGTGTYGYTF	TGCAGCGTTGGGACAGGGACTTATGGCTACACCTTC
-	-	TRBJ2-2	TRBV5-1	CASSLLKNTGELFF	TGCGCCAGCAGCTTGCTCAAGAACACCGGGGAGCTGTTTTTT
few	-	TRBJ2-3	TRBV6-5	CASSLGGSTDTQYF	TGTGCCAGCAGCCTCGGGGGTAGCACAGATACGCAGTATTTT
-	-	TRBJ1-5	TRBV7-2	CASSMTTGSNQPQHF	TGTGCCAGCAGCATGACAACAGGGAGCAATCAGCCCCAGCATTTT
-	-	TRBJ2-3	TRBV5-4	CASSLAKGLDTQYF	TGTGCCAGCAGCTTGGCGAAGGGGCTAGATACGCAGTATTTT
-	TRBD2	TRBJ2-2	TRBV4-3	CASSQDGTSRGGELFF	TGCGCCAGCAGCCAAGATGGGACTAGCCGGGGCGGGGAGCTGTTTTTT
-	TRBD1	TRBJ1-6	TRBV2	CASSTRQGNSPLHF	TGTGCCAGCAGTACTAGACAGGGAAATTCACCCCTCCACTTT
-	-	TRBJ1-3	TRBV19	CASSILGSANTIYF	TGTGCCAGTAGTATTCTGGGGAGTGCAAACACCATATATTTT